These T cell receptor beta chains were read from a single sample in a study of blood T cell repertoires in COVID-19. The repertoire was sequenced with immunoSEQ multiplex PCR; TCRdb's copy has only in-frame clones and lacks some. The sample shows fewer than 200,000 clones, under 85% of them seen only once. Sequencing input: peripheral blood. These receptors all come from a human donor in a cohort sampled during active COVID-19. The CDR3 runs from the conserved cysteine through the conserved F or W. Fields, in order: J gene, D gene, V gene, CDR3 protein. A D gene is named only where the DNA matches it firmly.

J gene: TRBJ2-7
D gene: TRBD1
V gene: TRBV11-2
CDR3 protein: CASSDRGFYEQYF

J gene: TRBJ2-6
D gene: NA
V gene: TRBV4-1
CDR3 protein: CASSQVDLVFTGANVLTF

J gene: TRBJ2-3
D gene: TRBD2
V gene: TRBV5-4
CDR3 protein: CASSLGSGGYTDTQYF

J gene: TRBJ2-3
D gene: TRBD2
V gene: TRBV5-8
CDR3 protein: CASSLGLAGGRDTQYF

J gene: TRBJ2-5
D gene: TRBD1
V gene: TRBV19
CDR3 protein: CASSGRGTGALKETQYF

J gene: TRBJ2-5
D gene: NA
V gene: TRBV3-1/TRBV3-2
CDR3 protein: CASSQKGTRGPQYF

J gene: TRBJ1-1
D gene: NA
V gene: TRBV5-6
CDR3 protein: CASSPNYVLGGWTEAFF

J gene: TRBJ2-3
D gene: TRBD2
V gene: TRBV11-2
CDR3 protein: CASSLESWASGGRSDTQYF

J gene: TRBJ1-2
D gene: NA
V gene: TRBV12-3/TRBV12-4
CDR3 protein: CASSPGNYGYTF

J gene: TRBJ2-7
D gene: TRBD2
V gene: TRBV5-6
CDR3 protein: CASSLELAGSYEQYF

J gene: TRBJ1-2
D gene: NA
V gene: TRBV6-1
CDR3 protein: CASSEWAGFHLYTF

J gene: TRBJ2-7
D gene: TRBD2
V gene: TRBV6-1
CDR3 protein: CASSEPASGYEQYF

J gene: TRBJ2-5
D gene: NA
V gene: TRBV5-6
CDR3 protein: CASSFQGEETQYF

J gene: TRBJ2-7
D gene: NA
V gene: TRBV7-6
CDR3 protein: CASSLSTDNSYEQYF

J gene: TRBJ2-1
D gene: TRBD2
V gene: TRBV7-9
CDR3 protein: CASSLVGLAGGNEQFF

J gene: TRBJ1-4
D gene: NA
V gene: TRBV27
CDR3 protein: CASSNTGAELFF

J gene: TRBJ2-7
D gene: TRBD2
V gene: TRBV14
CDR3 protein: CASSSGGIHEQYF

J gene: TRBJ2-2
D gene: TRBD1
V gene: TRBV7-3
CDR3 protein: CASSPRDRGETGELFF

J gene: TRBJ1-1
D gene: NA
V gene: TRBV4-1
CDR3 protein: CASSRSALDSTEAFF

J gene: TRBJ2-5
D gene: TRBD2
V gene: TRBV7-2
CDR3 protein: CASSLFEGGGARGETQYF

J gene: TRBJ2-3
D gene: TRBD2
V gene: TRBV6-4
CDR3 protein: CASSPRAAGASDTQYF

J gene: TRBJ1-5
D gene: TRBD1
V gene: TRBV6-5
CDR3 protein: CASSSRQGMGNQPQHF

J gene: TRBJ2-7
D gene: TRBD1
V gene: TRBV11-2
CDR3 protein: CASSLRDRGREQYF

J gene: TRBJ1-2
D gene: TRBD1
V gene: TRBV7-2
CDR3 protein: CASSFRGENYGYTF

J gene: TRBJ2-7
D gene: TRBD1
V gene: TRBV6-5
CDR3 protein: CASSSGPGQGYEQYF

J gene: TRBJ1-1
D gene: NA
V gene: TRBV12-3/TRBV12-4
CDR3 protein: CASSFRGIEAFF

J gene: TRBJ2-7
D gene: NA
V gene: TRBV2
CDR3 protein: CASERLRSSYEQYF

J gene: TRBJ1-1
D gene: NA
V gene: TRBV5-6
CDR3 protein: CASSFGQGGTEAFF

J gene: TRBJ1-1
D gene: TRBD1
V gene: TRBV6-2/TRBV6-3
CDR3 protein: CASRYGTGGTEAFF

J gene: TRBJ2-7
D gene: NA
V gene: TRBV5-4
CDR3 protein: CASSTSGDYEQYF

J gene: TRBJ2-4
D gene: NA
V gene: TRBV18
CDR3 protein: CASSPDGLGKNIQYF

J gene: TRBJ2-7
D gene: TRBD1
V gene: TRBV7-9
CDR3 protein: CASSSPGQGVYEQYF

J gene: TRBJ1-6
D gene: TRBD1
V gene: TRBV5-1
CDR3 protein: CASSLETGDNSPLHF

J gene: TRBJ1-4
D gene: NA
V gene: TRBV30
CDR3 protein: CAWGFGGDREKLFF

J gene: TRBJ1-2
D gene: NA
V gene: TRBV5-6
CDR3 protein: CASSLVGRDYGYTF

J gene: TRBJ1-1
D gene: NA
V gene: TRBV7-2
CDR3 protein: CASSETWANTEAFF